The sequence of this T cell receptor (beta chain) was determined in a study of blood T cell repertoires in COVID-19. Study-level background: Both acute and convalescent COVID-19 samples were obtained from the United States, Italy and Spain. Sources were T cells, B-cell-depleted T cells, or PBMCs; the material itself was cDNA or gDNA.

Recruits, aged roughly 18 to 100 years, lived in roughly 22 US areas. Symptom resolution, clearance, or two negative PCRs marked the recovered donors of Cohort 3. The CDR3 runs to 14 residues. V lost 3 bases and J lost 1, with 9 bases in between. Germline CDR1 and CDR2: SNHLY and FYNNEI. The data were produced by immunoSEQ multiplex PCR, yet TCRdb's version contains in-frame clones alone and is incomplete. The top ten hold 4.5% to 7.5% of the sample, which has 150,000 to 200,000 clones, around 81% seen once. The material sequenced was PBMCs or T cells enriched from blood (not recorded which). The chain joins TRBV2 to TRBJ1-1; D perhaps matches TRBD1 (6 bases). This clonotype originated in a man aged 40-49 years who had recovered from COVID-19. CDR3 amino acids: CASSDRGQNTEAFF. CDR3 in DNA: TGTGCCAGCAGTGACCGGGGACAGAACACTGAAGCTTTCTTT.